The next 19 T cell receptor beta chains were all read from a single sample in a study of blood T cell repertoires in COVID-19. Assay used: immunoSEQ multiplex PCR; TCRdb lists only in-frame clones, some missing. Among around 170,000 clones listed, around 89% were seen once. The sample was peripheral blood. The receptors were sampled from a man aged 55 to 70 with acute or convalescent COVID-19.

The genes are TRBV6-5 and TRBJ1-6, with 9 bases that match TRBD1. The V gene end was trimmed by 5 bases and the J gene end by 9 bases; junction bases not matched to a gene: 8. This CDR3 region has 15 residues. CDR1 is MNHEY and CDR2 is SVGAGI in the germline V gene. CDR3 region: CASSPGQGPGSPLHF. The DNA for the CDR3 is TGTGCCAGCAGTCCGGGACAGGGTCCAGGTTCACCCCTCCACTTT.

The chain employs TRBV20-1 and TRBJ1-5; weak D call: TRBD1 (6 bases). Per germline, CDR1 DFQATT and CDR2 SNEGSKA (reference sequence). This CDR3 comprises 14 residues. V lost 3 bases, J lost 3 bases, and 12 bases lay in between. CDR3: CSASAGAFNQPQHF. In DNA form, the CDR3 reads TGCAGTGCTAGTGCAGGGGCCTTCAATCAGCCCCAGCATTTT.

This sequence joins TRBV30 and TRBJ1-1; TRBD1 might be the D (6 bases). CDR1 and CDR2 from the germline V gene are GTSNPN and SVGIG (reference sequence). Trimming pared 3 bases from V and 1 base from J, leaving 15 bases between. CDR3 length: 15 amino acids. Here the CDR3 reads CAWRQGGSTNTEAFF. CDR3 in DNA: TGTGCCTGGAGACAAGGGGGTTCTACGAACACTGAAGCTTTCTTT. The full variable domain, in which reference TRBV30 and TRBJ1-1 provide the parts outside the CDR3, is SQTIHQWPATLVQPVGSPLSLECTVEGTSNPNLYWYRQAAGRGLQLLFYSVGIGQISSEVPQNLSASRPQDRQFILSSKKLLLSDSGFYLCAWRQGGSTNTEAFFGQGTRLTVV.

The rearrangement joins TRBV7-9 to TRBJ1-1; 7 bases agree with TRBD1. CDR3 size: 14 residues. Germline CDR1 reads SEHNR; CDR2 reads FQNEAQ (reference sequence). Trimming removed 5 bases from V and 9 bases from J; junction bases left unmatched: 12. The CDR3 nucleotides are TGTGCCAGCAGCATCGACAGGGTTGCGGAAAAAGCTTTCTTT. Its protein is CASSIDRVAEKAFF.

J is TRBJ1-3 and V is TRBV13; perhaps TRBD1 as D (5 bases). The CDR3 is made up of 16 amino acids. Trimming pared 4 bases from V and 1 base from J, leaving 14 bases between. Germline CDR1 reads PRHDT; CDR2 reads FYEKMQ (reference sequence). The CDR3 protein is CASSWPGEESGNTIYF. CDR3 DNA sequence: TGTGCCAGCAGCTGGCCGGGGGAAGAGTCTGGAAACACCATATATTTT.

The V call is TRBV4-1, the J call TRBJ2-1; D possibly corresponds to TRBD2 (5 bases). The V end was cut by 0 bases, the J end by 8 bases, with 8 bases between. The V gene's germline CDR1 is MGHRA and CDR2 YSYEKL. CDR3 length: 13 residues. In DNA, the CDR3 is TGCGCCAGCAGCCAAGAAGCCGGGGATGAGCAGTTCTTC. It specifies CASSQEAGDEQFF.

This chain links TRBV7-2 with TRBJ2-3, with a tentative D call TRBD2 (6 bases). Germline values: CDR1 SGHTA, CDR2 FQGNSA. V was pared by 5 bases and J by 5 bases, with 17 bases between. The CDR3 runs 15 residues. The CDR3 reads CASSILTRPGDTQYF. In DNA form, the CDR3 reads TGTGCCAGCAGCATATTGACTAGGCCTGGAGATACGCAGTATTTT.

The rearrangement uses TRBV6-5 and TRBJ2-7; D is undetermined. The CDR3 totals 11 residues. Trimming removed 6 bases from V and 4 bases from J, with 7 bases in between. Germline V CDR1 and CDR2: MNHEY, SVGAGI. CDR3 sequence: CASRAAYEQYF. CDR3 in DNA: TGTGCCAGCAGGGCAGCGTACGAGCAGTACTTC.

This chain joins TRBV5-1 and TRBJ2-7; TRBD1 agrees at 7 bases. In germline, CDR1 is SGHRS, CDR2 YFSETQ. The CDR3 extends over 15 amino acids. The ends lost 0 bases at V and 5 bases at J; junction bases unmatched: 8. CDR3 DNA sequence: TGCGCCAGCAGCTTGGACAGGGGATTGAGCCACGAGCAGTACTTC. It specifies CASSLDRGLSHEQYF.

CDR3 sequence (DNA): TGTGCCAGCAGTTCTCGGACTAGCCGCTACAATGAGCAGTTCTTC. Amino acids: CASSSRTSRYNEQFF. V is TRBV6-5 and J is TRBJ2-1; TRBD2 matches at 8 bases. After removal of 4 bases from V and 3 bases from J, the junction contained 5 bases not matched to a gene. CDR3 length: 15 residues. Germline V CDR1 and CDR2: MNHEY, SVGAGI.

J is TRBJ2-1 and V is TRBV9, with 12 bases lining up with TRBD2. The germline gives CDR1 SGDLS, CDR2 YYNGEE. Trimming removed 3 bases from V and 2 bases from J; junction bases left unmatched: 6. CDR3 length: 17 amino acids. CDR3 coding DNA: TGTGCCAGCAGCGCGCCCCGGACTAGCGGGACCTACAATGAGCAGTTCTTC. It specifies CASSAPRTSGTYNEQFF.

The chain recombines TRBV2 with TRBJ1-1, with D unresolved. Trimming took off 7 bases at V and 1 base at J, with 10 bases between the two ends. The CDR3 has 13 residues. Germline V lookup: CDR1 SNHLY, CDR2 FYNNEI. CDR3 DNA: TGTGCCAGCACCGAGGGCCAGAACACTGAAGCTTTCTTT. Translating it yields CASTEGQNTEAFF.

The rearrangement uses TRBV5-5 and TRBJ1-4; 8 bases agree with TRBD1. Germline values: CDR1 SGHKS, CDR2 YYEKEE (reference sequence). The CDR3 is 20 residues long. J was trimmed by 0 bases and V by 2 bases; bases with no gene match: 15. The DNA for the CDR3 is TGTGCCAGCAGCTTTAACTCAGGGGGCAGTCTAGTTGCAACTAATGAAAAACTGTTTTTT. Translation: CASSFNSGGSLVATNEKLFF.

V is TRBV30 and J is TRBJ1-4; D is perhaps TRBD1 (6 bases). CDR1 GTSNPN and CDR2 SVGIG come from the germline V gene (reference sequence). Trimming left V 2 bases short and J 8 bases short, with 15 bases between. The CDR3 totals 14 residues. The CDR3, as DNA: TGTGCCTGGAGTCCACCCGGGGGGCAAGAAAAACTGTTTTTT. It encodes CAWSPPGGQEKLFF. Complete variable domain (other parts from reference TRBV30 and TRBJ1-4): SQTIHQWPATLVQPVGSPLSLECTVEGTSNPNLYWYRQAAGRGLQLLFYSVGIGQISSEVPQNLSASRPQDRQFILSSKKLLLSDSGFYLCAWSPPGGQEKLFFGSGTQLSVL.

V usage is TRBV6-5 and J usage is TRBJ1-4, with TRBD1 matching over 7 bases. J gave up 7 bases and V 1 base, and 6 bases lay outside the gene matches. CDR1 MNHEY and CDR2 SVGAGI come from the germline V gene. CDR3 size: 15 residues. Here the CDR3 reads CASSYLRQGGEKLFF. The CDR3 region has the DNA TGTGCCAGCAGTTACTTACGACAGGGAGGTGAAAAACTGTTTTTT.

This chain joins TRBV9 and TRBJ2-2, with 8 bases lining up with TRBD2. With 4 bases clipped from V and 2 bases from J, the junction kept 7 bases outside the gene matches. CDR3 length: 16 amino acids. CDR1 is SGDLS and CDR2 is YYNGEE in the germline V gene. As DNA, the CDR3 is TGTGCCAGCAGCCCCACTAGCGGATTAAACACCGGGGAGCTGTTTTTT. Translated, it gives CASSPTSGLNTGELFF.

CDR3 in amino acids: CASSPWVGENSPLHF. CDR3 DNA: TGTGCCAGCAGCCCCTGGGTGGGAGAAAACTCACCCCTCCACTTT. V usage is TRBV7-3 and J usage is TRBJ1-6; no definite D call. Trimming removed 5 bases from V and 10 bases from J, with 18 bases in between. The CDR3 is 15 residues long. Germline V lookup: CDR1 SGHTA, CDR2 FQGTGA.

This chain connects TRBV5-1 to TRBJ2-3; no reliable D call. V gave up 0 bases and J gave up 2 bases, with 10 bases separating them. Germline V gives CDR1 SGHRS, CDR2 YFSETQ. This CDR3 region has 15 residues. CDR3 amino acids: CASSLAKTSTDTQYF. The CDR3, as DNA: TGCGCCAGCAGCTTGGCAAAGACATCCACAGATACGCAGTATTTT.

This clone was counted between two and nine times. The V and J genes are TRBV24-1 and TRBJ1-4, with D uncertain. The germline V gene encodes CDR1 KGHDR and CDR2 SFDVKD. The CDR3 covers 13 residues. Trimming stripped 5 bases from V and 8 bases from J, with 11 bases between. The CDR3: CATSAGFGEKLFF. The CDR3 DNA is TGTGCCACCAGTGCGGGGTTCGGCGAAAAACTGTTTTTT.